A selection of T cell receptor beta chains follows, all from one sample in a study of blood T cell repertoires in COVID-19. Libraries were prepared by immunoSEQ multiplex PCR; TCRdb keeps only in-frame clonotypes and omits some of them. The sample has some 260,000 clones; about nine tenths are singletons. The sequenced material came from PBMCs or T cells enriched from blood (not recorded which). Receptors originate from a young woman who had recovered from COVID-19. Both conserved end residues are part of each CDR3. A D gene is named only where the DNA matches it firmly. For some rows the clone size is stated as once, few or many, or as a class when expanded; others skip it.

CDR3 protein	CDR3 DNA	J gene	D gene	V gene	clone size
CASSPLAESSYNEQFF	TGCGCCAGCAGCCCCCTAGCGGAGAGCTCCTACAATGAGCAGTTCTTC	TRBJ2-1	TRBD2	TRBV5-1	NA
CATQGAYTEAFF	TGTGCCACCCAGGGGGCGTACACTGAAGCTTTCTTT	TRBJ1-1	TRBD1	TRBV27	NA
CASSVDPGEGEQYF	TGTGCCAGCAGCGTAGATCCAGGGGAGGGCGAGCAGTACTTC	TRBJ2-7	NA	TRBV9	few
CAGRRGTSGTDTQYF	TGTGCCGGGCGACGCGGGACTAGCGGCACAGATACGCAGTATTTT	TRBJ2-3	TRBD2	TRBV6-5	few
CASRPGQGPGLQYF	TGTGCCAGTAGGCCGGGACAGGGGCCCGGCCTTCAGTACTTC	TRBJ2-4	TRBD1	TRBV19	NA
CSARAGHEQYF	TGCAGTGCTAGAGCTGGCCACGAGCAGTACTTC	TRBJ2-7	NA	TRBV20-1	once
CASSYAGTNTIYF	TGTGCCAGCAGTTACGCAGGGACTAACACCATATATTTT	TRBJ1-3	NA	TRBV6-5	NA
CASSYGGGRVWGYTF	TGTGCCAGCAGTTACGGAGGGGGGAGGGTTTGGGGCTACACCTTC	TRBJ1-2	NA	TRBV6-5	once
CASSLGPGGEAFF	TGTGCCAGCAGCTTGGGCCCGGGGGGTGAAGCTTTCTTT	TRBJ1-1	NA	TRBV5-4	NA
CASSLFPGLAGNNEQFF	TGTGCCAGCAGCCTTTTTCCGGGACTAGCGGGAAATAATGAGCAGTTCTTC	TRBJ2-1	TRBD2	TRBV14	NA
CASSYSPGQGLIGYTF	TGTGCCAGCAGTTACTCCCCCGGACAGGGTCTTATTGGCTACACCTTC	TRBJ1-2	TRBD1	TRBV6-6	few
CASSPGLAGSYEQYF	TGTGCCAGCAGTCCGGGACTAGCGGGTTCCTACGAGCAGTACTTC	TRBJ2-7	TRBD2	TRBV27	NA
CASSLRPGGPNEQFF	TGTGCCAGCAGCCTTAGGCCAGGGGGGCCCAATGAGCAGTTCTTC	TRBJ2-1	NA	TRBV13	NA
CASSYMRQVLDQPQHF	TGTGCCAGCAGTTACATGAGACAGGTGTTAGATCAGCCCCAGCATTTT	TRBJ1-5	NA	TRBV6-2/TRBV6-3	NA
CASSKVGGPYEQYF	TGTGCCAGCAGCAAAGTCGGGGGGCCCTACGAGCAGTACTTC	TRBJ2-7	NA	TRBV7-3	once
CASSPVRGTSALVDEQFF	TGTGCCAGCAGCCCCGTACGAGGGACTAGCGCGCTGGTGGATGAGCAGTTCTTC	TRBJ2-1	TRBD2	TRBV27	NA
CSVGTGNANTGELFF	TGCAGCGTTGGGACAGGCAACGCGAACACCGGGGAGCTGTTTTTT	TRBJ2-2	TRBD1	TRBV29-1	NA
CASSGPRGQDNSPLHF	TGCGCCAGCAGCGGTCCCCGGGGTCAGGATAATTCACCCCTCCACTTT	TRBJ1-6	NA	TRBV10-2	NA
CASSNLRTGNYGYTF	TGTGCCAGCAGCAACCTCAGGACAGGGAACTATGGCTACACCTTC	TRBJ1-2	TRBD1	TRBV28	once
CASSYDGQGIYGYTF	TGTGCCAGCAGTTACGACGGCCAGGGAATATATGGCTACACCTTC	TRBJ1-2	NA	TRBV6-2/TRBV6-3	NA
CASGGPTATNEKLFF	TGTGCCAGCGGAGGACCGACTGCAACTAATGAAAAACTGTTTTTT	TRBJ1-4	NA	TRBV2	NA
CASTRTPYNEQFF	TGTGCCAGCACGAGAACCCCCTACAATGAGCAGTTCTTC	TRBJ2-1	NA	TRBV6-5	NA
CASSPLAGGPVPNEQFF	TGTGCCAGCAGTCCACTAGCGGGAGGGCCGGTACCCAATGAGCAGTTCTTC	TRBJ2-1	TRBD2	TRBV3-1/TRBV3-2	NA
CASSYRQGDSPLHF	TGCGCCAGCAGCTACCGACAGGGTGATTCACCCCTCCACTTT	TRBJ1-6	TRBD1	TRBV4-1	NA
CSVPGSGTDTQYF	TGCAGCGTACCGGGTAGCGGCACAGATACGCAGTATTTT	TRBJ2-3	NA	TRBV29-1	NA
CSVPTGSGYGYTF	TGCAGCGTTCCGACAGGGAGCGGCTATGGCTACACCTTC	TRBJ1-2	TRBD1	TRBV29-1	NA
CASGTSGSGNEQFF	TGTGCCAGCGGGACTAGCGGGAGTGGCAATGAGCAGTTCTTC	TRBJ2-1	TRBD2	TRBV7-9	NA
CASGPRFVWYGYTF	TGTGCTAGTGGTCCCCGGTTTGTTTGGTATGGCTACACCTTC	TRBJ1-2	NA	TRBV12-5	once
CASSGDGYTF	TGTGCCAGCAGTGGAGATGGCTACACCTTC	TRBJ1-2	NA	TRBV2	NA
CASIMSRGQETQYF	TGTGCCAGCATAATGAGTAGGGGGCAAGAGACCCAGTACTTC	TRBJ2-5	NA	TRBV6-5	NA
CASAGDTHSAQYF	TGTGCCAGCGCCGGGGACACCCACTCAGCGCAGTACTTC	TRBJ2-7	NA	TRBV25-1	NA
CASSPIYGGAPKNEQFF	TGTGCCAGCAGCCCCATTTATGGCGGGGCCCCTAAGAATGAGCAGTTCTTC	TRBJ2-1	NA	TRBV3-1/TRBV3-2	NA
CASSQDTRGGETQYF	TGCGCCAGCAGCCAAGATACGAGGGGGGGGGAGACCCAGTACTTC	TRBJ2-5	NA	TRBV4-3	NA
CASSRENYGYTF	TGCGCCAGCAGCAGGGAGAACTATGGCTACACCTTC	TRBJ1-2	NA	TRBV5-1	NA
CASSLRTGFTEAFF	TGTGCCAGCAGCCTCCGTACAGGGTTTACTGAAGCTTTCTTT	TRBJ1-1	NA	TRBV28	NA
CASSPQDRGRGYTF	TGTGCCAGCAGCCCTCAGGACAGGGGGCGAGGCTACACCTTC	TRBJ1-2	TRBD1	TRBV7-9	NA
CASSTGSLYGYTF	TGTGCCAGCAGTACAGGGTCCCTCTATGGCTACACCTTC	TRBJ1-2	NA	TRBV12-3/TRBV12-4	NA
CASSGQTDQPQHF	TGTGCCAGCAGTGGGCAGACAGATCAGCCCCAGCATTTT	TRBJ1-5	NA	TRBV2	NA
CASSLDKGISYNEQFF	TGTGCCAGCAGCTTGGATAAGGGGATCTCCTACAATGAGCAGTTCTTC	TRBJ2-1	NA	TRBV5-6	NA
CASSWGHIGGAFF	TGTGCCAGCAGCTGGGGACACATCGGAGGAGCTTTCTTT	TRBJ1-1	NA	TRBV7-8	NA
CASSGGGQANTGELFF	TGTGCCAGCAGTGGGGGGGGACAGGCGAACACCGGGGAGCTGTTTTTT	TRBJ2-2	NA	TRBV6-1	once
CASSVGGDGIGTEAFF	TGTGCCAGCAGCGTAGGAGGTGACGGTATAGGCACTGAAGCTTTCTTT	TRBJ1-1	NA	TRBV9	NA
CASSLSPGGGRYF	TGTGCCAGCAGCCTCAGTCCAGGGGGCGGGAGGTACTTC	TRBJ2-4	NA	TRBV7-2	NA
CSAREVQGYTF	TGCAGTGCTAGAGAAGTTCAGGGCTACACCTTC	TRBJ1-2	NA	TRBV20-1	NA
CASSQGDREGETQYF	TGTGCCAGCAGCCAGGGGGACAGGGAAGGGGAGACCCAGTACTTC	TRBJ2-5	TRBD1	TRBV4-2	NA
CASSLTSFYGYTF	TGTGCCAGCAGTTTGACATCTTTCTATGGCTACACCTTC	TRBJ1-2	NA	TRBV12-3/TRBV12-4	NA
CATSRASGEFNQPQHF	TGTGCCACCAGCAGAGCCTCGGGAGAATTTAATCAGCCCCAGCATTTT	TRBJ1-5	NA	TRBV15	NA
CASSDDLGGGYTF	TGCGCCAGCAGCGATGACCTAGGTGGGGGCTACACCTTC	TRBJ1-2	NA	TRBV5-1	NA
CASSDRDTRFPQHF	TGTGCCAGCAGCGACCGGGACACGCGGTTTCCCCAGCATTTT	TRBJ1-5	NA	TRBV28	NA
CATSRDNRVDQPQHF	TGTGCCACCAGCAGAGATAACAGGGTGGACCAGCCCCAGCATTTT	TRBJ1-5	NA	TRBV15	few
CASRYGNEQFF	TGCGCCAGCAGATACGGGAATGAGCAGTTCTTC	TRBJ2-1	NA	TRBV5-1	NA
CASGVGGSGANVLTF	TGTGCCAGCGGGGTCGGAGGCTCTGGGGCCAACGTCCTGACTTTC	TRBJ2-6	NA	TRBV28	NA
CASSPGLQDYGYTF	TGTGCCAGCTCACCGGGACTCCAGGACTATGGCTACACCTTC	TRBJ1-2	NA	TRBV18	NA
CASTWTGEVTGELFF	TGTGCCAGCACGTGGACGGGGGAGGTTACCGGGGAGCTGTTTTTT	TRBJ2-2	NA	TRBV6-5	NA
CASSPGSGTSYEQYF	TGTGCCAGCAGCCCTGGCAGCGGGACATCCTACGAGCAGTACTTC	TRBJ2-7	NA	TRBV27	NA